This TCR beta chain was captured by sequencing in a study of cytomegalovirus exposure and HLA in healthy donors. 13 Jbeta primers and 60 Vbeta primers were used for the PCR. Repertoires were generated with immunoSEQ multiplex PCR, while TCRdb's copy carries only in-frame clones and drops some. The repertoire holds 90,000 to 120,000 clones, around 73% seen once, with 7.5% to 9% in the top ten. This clone was found a few times. Its antigen is still unknown. General study points: Earlier results showed most TCR beta V segments being productive about 87% or about 30% of the time.

The source is a man aged 25 to 40 in good health and CMV-seronegative. The material sequenced was PBMCs.

This CDR3 is CAWGQQRRETQYF. CDR3 coding DNA: TGTGCCTGGGGCCAACAGCGGAGAGAGACCCAGTACTTC. The V and J genes are TRBV30 and TRBJ2-5, with a tentative D call TRBD2 (5 bases). CDR1 is GTSNPN and CDR2 is SVGIG in the germline V gene (reference sequence). Deletions cut 5 bases from V and 4 bases from J, with 14 bases between. The CDR3 contains 13 residues.